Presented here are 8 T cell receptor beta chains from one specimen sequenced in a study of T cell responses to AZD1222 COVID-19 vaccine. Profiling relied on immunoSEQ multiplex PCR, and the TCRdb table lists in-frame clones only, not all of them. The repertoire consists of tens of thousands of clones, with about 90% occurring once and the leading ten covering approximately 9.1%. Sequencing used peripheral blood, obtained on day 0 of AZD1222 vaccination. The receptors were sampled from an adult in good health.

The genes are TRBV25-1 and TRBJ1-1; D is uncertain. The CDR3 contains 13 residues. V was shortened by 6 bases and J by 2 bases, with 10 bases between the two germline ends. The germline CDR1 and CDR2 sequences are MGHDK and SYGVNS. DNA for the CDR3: TGTGCCAGCAGCTTGGGTTTTAACACTGAAGCTTTCTTT. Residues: CASSLGFNTEAFF.

The CDR3: CASEGGDTEAFF. CDR3 sequence (DNA): TGCGCCAGCGAGGGGGGAGACACTGAAGCTTTCTTT. The rearrangement links TRBV4-1 to TRBJ1-1; perhaps TRBD1 as D (6 bases). Trimming pared 8 bases from V and 3 bases from J, leaving 10 bases between. CDR1 MGHRA and CDR2 YSYEKL come from the germline V gene. CDR3 size: 12 residues.

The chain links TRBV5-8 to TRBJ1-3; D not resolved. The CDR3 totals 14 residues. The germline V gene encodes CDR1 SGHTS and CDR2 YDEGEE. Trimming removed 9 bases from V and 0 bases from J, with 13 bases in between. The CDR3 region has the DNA TGTGCCACCTTCCGTAAGCACTCTGGAAACACCATATATTTT. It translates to CATFRKHSGNTIYF.

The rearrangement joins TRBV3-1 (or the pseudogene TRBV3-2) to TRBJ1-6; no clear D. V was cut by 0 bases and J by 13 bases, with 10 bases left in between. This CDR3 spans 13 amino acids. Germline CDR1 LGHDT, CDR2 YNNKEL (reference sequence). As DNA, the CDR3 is TGTGCCAGCAGCCAAGATGGCCTAGGCCCCCTCCACTTT. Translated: CASSQDGLGPLHF.

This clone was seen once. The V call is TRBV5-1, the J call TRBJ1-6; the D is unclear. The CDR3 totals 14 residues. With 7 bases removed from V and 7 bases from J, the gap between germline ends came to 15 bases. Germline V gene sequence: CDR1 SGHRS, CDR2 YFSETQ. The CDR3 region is CASAQSLGNSPLHF. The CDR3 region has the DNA TGCGCCAGCGCCCAGAGCCTGGGGAATTCACCCCTCCACTTT.

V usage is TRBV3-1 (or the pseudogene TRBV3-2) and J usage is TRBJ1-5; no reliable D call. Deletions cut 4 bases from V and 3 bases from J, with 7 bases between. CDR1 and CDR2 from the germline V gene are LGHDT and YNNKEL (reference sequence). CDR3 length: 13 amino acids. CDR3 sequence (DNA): TGTGCCAGCAGCCCGGGGTACAATCAGCCCCAGCATTTT. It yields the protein CASSPGYNQPQHF.

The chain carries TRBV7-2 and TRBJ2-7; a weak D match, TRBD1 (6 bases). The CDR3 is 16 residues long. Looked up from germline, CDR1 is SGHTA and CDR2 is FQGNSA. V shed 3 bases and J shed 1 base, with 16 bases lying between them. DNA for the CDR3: TGTGCCAGCAGCTTCTCCGGGACAAGAGCTTCCTACGAGCAGTACTTC. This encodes CASSFSGTRASYEQYF.

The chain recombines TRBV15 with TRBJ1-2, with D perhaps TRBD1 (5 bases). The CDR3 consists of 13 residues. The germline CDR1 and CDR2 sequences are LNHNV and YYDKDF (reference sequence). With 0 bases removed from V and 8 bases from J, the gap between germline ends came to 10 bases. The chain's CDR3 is CATSREKGNGYTF. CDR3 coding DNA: TGTGCCACCAGCAGAGAAAAGGGGAACGGCTACACCTTC.